Below, 15 T cell receptor beta chains from the same sample are listed, as sequenced in a study of shared clonotypes between healthy human individuals. Clones were read by immunoSEQ multiplex PCR, and TCRdb kept only the in-frame ones, dropping some. The profile shows millions of clones, roughly 95% of them singletons. As defined, naive CD8 cells were CD45RO-negative and positively selected for CCR7, with terminally differentiated effector memory CD45RA+ cells excluded. Source material: naive CD8+ T cells sorted from blood. The receptors derive from a man younger than 30 in good health.

The V gene is TRBV28, the J gene TRBJ1-2; D gene unclear. The CDR3 loop spans 13 amino acids. V was trimmed by 8 bases and J by 8 bases, leaving 18 bases between them. Germline CDR1 is MDHEN and CDR2 is SYDVKM. CDR3 sequence reads: CASGDHGGGGYTF. The CDR3 region has the DNA TGTGCCAGCGGCGACCACGGAGGTGGAGGCTACACCTTC.

This CDR3 reads CASSQDGEGEDNSPLHF. The CDR3 nucleotides are TGCGCCAGCAGCCAAGATGGGGAAGGGGAGGATAATTCACCCCTCCACTTT. The rearrangement joins TRBV4-3 to TRBJ1-6; D is perhaps TRBD1 (5 bases). The CDR3 has 17 amino acids. Germline CDR1 and CDR2: LGHNA and YSLEER. The ends were cut back, 0 bases at V and 5 bases at J, with 14 bases in the middle.

V and J are TRBV27 and TRBJ2-3; perhaps TRBD1 as D (5 bases). V lost 1 base, J lost 1 base, and 9 bases lay in between. CDR1 and CDR2 from the germline V gene are MNHEY and SMNVEV (reference sequence). The CDR3 extends over 15 amino acids. The CDR3 coding sequence is TGTGCCAGCAGTTTATTTTCCAGGGGCACAGATACGCAGTATTTT. Translation gives CASSLFSRGTDTQYF.

This chain uses TRBV19 with TRBJ2-3, with 9 bases aligning to TRBD2. V gave up 7 bases and J gave up 4 bases; unmatched junction bases: 12. Germline CDR1 and CDR2: LNHDA and SQIVND (reference sequence). This CDR3 has 16 amino acids. The chain's CDR3 is CASNKGREGLADTQYF. DNA of the CDR3: TGTGCCAGTAATAAGGGGCGGGAGGGCCTGGCAGATACGCAGTATTTT.

The chain joins TRBV9 to TRBJ2-7, with no clear D. The CDR3 totals 13 residues. V gave up 0 bases and J gave up 6 bases, with 10 bases separating them. Per germline, CDR1 SGDLS and CDR2 YYNGEE. The CDR3 reads CASSVGPGFEQYF. The CDR3 bases are TGTGCCAGCAGCGTAGGCCCCGGCTTCGAGCAGTACTTC. The entire variable domain, with the rest obtained from reference TRBV9 and TRBJ2-7, is as follows: DSGVTQTPKHLITATGQRVTLRCSPRSGDLSVYWYQQSLDQGLQFLIQYYNGEERAKGNILERFSAQQFPDLHSELNLSSLELGDSALYFCASSVGPGFEQYFGPGTRLTVT.

The J gene is TRBJ1-1, the V gene TRBV5-1, with a possible D match to TRBD1 (5 bases). Trimming removed 0 bases from V and 10 bases from J, with 19 bases in between. The CDR3 is 15 amino acids. Germline lookup yields CDR1 SGHRS and CDR2 YFSETQ. CDR3 residues: CASSLEGTLGEGAFF. DNA of the CDR3: TGCGCCAGCAGCTTGGAAGGCACCTTGGGGGAGGGAGCTTTCTTT.

Concerning this clone itself: Other DNA sequences in the sample encode the same CDR3. The chain's CDR3 is CASSPGTVQETQYF. The CDR3 bases are TGTGCCAGCAGTCCTGGGACGGTACAAGAGACCCAGTACTTC. This sequence joins TRBV28 and TRBJ2-5; D is possibly TRBD1 or TRBD2 (5 bases each). With 5 bases removed from V and 2 bases from J, the gap between germline ends came to 12 bases. The CDR3 contains 14 residues. Germline-derived CDR1 and CDR2 are MDHEN and SYDVKM. Full variable domain (outside the CDR3, taken from reference TRBV28 and TRBJ2-5): DVKVTQSSRYLVKRTGEKVFLECVQDMDHENMFWYRQDPGLGLRLIYFSYDVKMKEKGDIPEGYSVSREKKERFSLILESASTNQTSMYLCASSPGTVQETQYFGPGTRLLVL.

The chain combines TRBV5-6 with TRBJ2-3; TRBD2 matches at 13 bases. Germline V gene data show CDR1 as SGHDT and CDR2 as YYEEEE. Trimming took 4 bases from V and 2 from J; bases not matched to a gene: 4. There are 16 residues in the CDR3. The CDR3 bases are TGTGCCAGCAGCCGCGGACTAGCGGGAGACACAGATACGCAGTATTTT. Translating gives CASSRGLAGDTDTQYF.

With regard to this clone: Other DNA sequences from this sample encode an identical CDR3 as well. The chain combines TRBV9 with TRBJ2-1; D not certain. The V end lost 0 bases, the J end lost 0 bases, and 10 bases lay between the germline ends. CDR1 and CDR2 (germline): SGDLS, YYNGEE. There are 16 residues in the CDR3. The chain's CDR3 is CASSVADGSSYNEQFF. The CDR3 region has the DNA TGTGCCAGCAGCGTAGCGGACGGTAGCTCCTACAATGAGCAGTTCTTC.

This clone was detected only once. The V and J genes are TRBV5-4 and TRBJ2-3; tentatively, D is TRBD1 or TRBD2 (5 bases each). The CDR3 spans 15 residues. Trimming shortened V by 3 bases and J by 0 bases, and 11 bases separated the two germline ends. Germline CDR1 is SGHNT and CDR2 is YYREEE (reference sequence). CDR3: CASSYGTASTDTQYF. The CDR3 DNA is TGTGCCAGCAGCTATGGGACGGCTAGCACAGATACGCAGTATTTT.

The chain is built from TRBV7-9 and TRBJ2-2, with D perhaps matching TRBD2 (6 bases). Germline CDR1 is SEHNR and CDR2 is FQNEAQ (reference sequence). There are 14 residues in the CDR3. With 5 bases removed from V and 4 bases from J, the gap between germline ends came to 11 bases. CDR3 sequence: CASSETSSTGELFF. CDR3 DNA sequence: TGTGCCAGCAGCGAGACTAGTTCCACCGGGGAGCTGTTTTTT.

The chain combines TRBV7-9 with TRBJ2-1, with D perhaps TRBD1 or TRBD2 (5 bases each). Germline V lookup: CDR1 SEHNR, CDR2 FQNEAQ (reference sequence). CDR3 size: 13 residues. V gave up 5 bases and J gave up 8 bases, with 13 bases separating them. For the CDR3, the DNA is TGTGCCAGCAGCGGGGGACCGGGGCATGAGCAGTTCTTC. Its protein product is CASSGGPGHEQFF.

The rearrangement uses TRBV6-1 and TRBJ1-6; D is unclear. Germline CDR1 MNHNS, CDR2 SASEGT. This CDR3 spans 11 amino acids. Deletions cut 4 bases from V and 10 bases from J, with 5 bases between. In DNA form, the CDR3 reads TGTGCCAGCAGTGTTCAATCACCCCTCCACTTT. Its translation: CASSVQSPLHF.

The chain links TRBV7-9 to TRBJ1-2; D is unresolved. V was trimmed by 5 bases and J by 4 bases, leaving 14 bases between them. CDR3 length: 14 amino acids. CDR1 is SEHNR, CDR2 FQNEAQ, per germline (reference sequence). CDR3 sequence reads: CASSPWRESYGYTF. For the CDR3, the DNA is TGTGCCAGCAGCCCATGGCGGGAATCCTATGGCTACACCTTC.

This sequence joins TRBV4-3 and TRBJ2-5; perhaps TRBD1 as D (6 bases). V lost 1 base and J lost 2, with 8 bases in between. Germline CDR1 and CDR2: LGHNA and YSLEER. This CDR3 spans 14 amino acids. The CDR3 DNA reads TGCGCCAGCAGCCAAGGGACAGTACAAGAGACCCAGTACTTC. Residues: CASSQGTVQETQYF.